Below, 18 T cell receptor beta chains from the same sample are listed, as sequenced in a study of shared clonotypes between healthy human individuals. Produced via immunoSEQ multiplex PCR; TCRdb's table is partial and in-frame only. The sample has approximately 650,000 clones, around 95% seen once. CD45RO-negative CD8 cells positively selected for CCR7 made up the naive population, which excluded terminally differentiated effector memory CD45RA+ cells. The source material was naive CD8+ T cells sorted from blood. Every receptor here comes from a woman in her 30s in good health.

The V gene is TRBV28, the J gene TRBJ1-1; 7 nucleotides align to TRBD1. The CDR3 contains 15 residues. Trimming at V came to 3 bases and at J to 3 bases, leaving 7 bases not matched to a gene. From germline, CDR1 is MDHEN and CDR2 SYDVKM. The CDR3 spells CASSFGRGYDTEAFF. CDR3 sequence (DNA): TGTGCCAGCAGTTTCGGCAGGGGGTATGACACTGAAGCTTTCTTT. Supplemented by reference TRBV28 and TRBJ1-1, the full variable domain reads DVKVTQSSRYLVKRTGEKVFLECVQDMDHENMFWYRQDPGLGLRLIYFSYDVKMKEKGDIPEGYSVSREKKERFSLILESASTNQTSMYLCASSFGRGYDTEAFFGQGTRLTVV.

The table lists this clone with a few counts. The CDR3 sequence: CASRPGTDDYGYTF. Here the CDR3 DNA reads TGTGCCAGCAGGCCCGGGACGGACGACTATGGCTACACCTTC. The gene calls are TRBV2 and TRBJ1-2; possibly TRBD1 for D (5 bases). CDR3 length equals 14 residues. Trimming left V 6 bases short and J 3 bases short, with 14 bases between. Looked up from germline, CDR1 is SNHLY and CDR2 is FYNNEI.

The chain carries TRBV14 and TRBJ1-1; 9 positions match TRBD1. The CDR3 extends over 21 amino acids. Looked up from germline, CDR1 is SGHDN and CDR2 is FVKESK. The V gene end was trimmed by 3 bases and the J gene end by 3 bases; junction bases not matched to a gene: 23. The chain's CDR3 is CASSQTSVWSPGTGWDTEAFF. For the CDR3, the DNA is TGTGCCAGCAGCCAGACCTCGGTTTGGAGTCCCGGGACAGGGTGGGACACTGAAGCTTTCTTT.

The CDR3 loop reads CASRYTDTGNTEAFF. CDR3 DNA sequence: TGTGCCAGCAGATACACGGATACGGGGAACACTGAAGCTTTCTTT. This rearrangement joins TRBV2 to TRBJ1-1, with D unclear. Trimming took off 6 bases at V and 1 base at J, with 15 bases between the two ends. Germline values: CDR1 SNHLY, CDR2 FYNNEI. The CDR3 has 15 residues.

The chain is built from TRBV19 and TRBJ2-3, with 13 bases aligning to TRBD2. The CDR3 contains 16 residues. Trimming took 3 bases from V and 2 from J; bases not matched to a gene: 2. The germline V gene encodes CDR1 LNHDA and CDR2 SQIVND (reference sequence). This CDR3 reads CASSMGLAGITDTQYF. The CDR3 DNA reads TGTGCCAGTAGTATGGGACTAGCGGGGATCACAGATACGCAGTATTTT.

The V and J genes are TRBV27 and TRBJ2-7; unclear D gene. V shed 5 bases and J shed 1 base, with 12 bases lying between them. The length of the CDR3 is 14 residues. The germline V gene encodes CDR1 MNHEY and CDR2 SMNVEV (reference sequence). The CDR3 region is CASSERGYSYEQYF. In DNA, the CDR3 is TGTGCCAGCAGTGAACGCGGATATTCCTACGAGCAGTACTTC.

The chain uses TRBV28 and TRBJ2-5; 7 nucleotides match TRBD2. The J call may be mistaken, given a closer DNA end match to TRBJ2-7. Germline V CDR1 and CDR2: MDHEN, SYDVKM. The CDR3 covers 14 residues. As DNA, the CDR3 is TGTGCCAGCAACCTAGCGGCGTGGTCGTACGAGCAGTACTTC. The encoded protein is CASNLAAWSYEQYF.

The V gene is TRBV6-6, the J gene TRBJ1-1, with D uncertain. V was pared by 6 bases and J by 0 bases, with 8 bases between. The V gene's germline CDR1 is MNHNY and CDR2 SVGAGI (reference sequence). The CDR3 has 13 amino acids. The CDR3 sequence: CASSPLMNTEAFF. The CDR3 DNA sequence: TGTGCCAGCAGCCCCCTTATGAACACTGAAGCTTTCTTT.

V usage is TRBV27 and J usage is TRBJ1-5; TRBD1 might be the D (5 bases). Germline assignment: CDR1 MNHEY and CDR2 SMNVEV (reference sequence). Deletions cut 2 bases from V and 3 bases from J, with 11 bases between. The CDR3 spans 15 residues. CDR3 residues: CASSLAGGINQPQHF. The CDR3 nucleotides are TGTGCCAGCAGTTTAGCGGGGGGGATCAATCAGCCCCAGCATTTT.

V is TRBV5-4 and J is TRBJ1-1; D is perhaps TRBD1 (5 bases). V lost 7 bases to trimming and J lost 7 bases, with 11 bases between them. From germline, CDR1 is SGHNT and CDR2 YYREEE (reference sequence). The CDR3 extends over 11 amino acids. As DNA, the CDR3 is TGTGCCAGCGCGTCAGGGAATGAAGCTTTCTTT. Protein product: CASASGNEAFF. Full variable domain (rest looked up from reference TRBV5-4 and TRBJ1-1): ETGVTQSPTHLIKTRGQQVTLRCSSQSGHNTVSWYQQALGQGPQFIFQYYREEENGRGNFPPRFSGLQFPNYSSELNVNALELDDSALYLCASASGNEAFFGQGTRLTVV.

This chain links TRBV27 with TRBJ2-5; maybe TRBD2 (6 bases). The V end was cut by 6 bases, the J end by 3 bases, with 17 bases between. Germline V gene data show CDR1 as MNHEY and CDR2 as SMNVEV (reference sequence). CDR3 length equals 15 residues. CDR3 sequence (DNA): TGTGCCAGCAGACCTCTACGGGAGCTGGAAGAGACCCAGTACTTC. Its translation: CASRPLRELEETQYF.

This clone was seen just once. This chain joins TRBV2 and TRBJ2-2, with no clear D. This CDR3 has 12 residues. Germline V lookup: CDR1 SNHLY, CDR2 FYNNEI. V shed 7 bases and J shed 4 bases, with 7 bases lying between them. CDR3 nucleotide sequence: TGTGCCAGCAACAAAGCCACCGGGGAGCTGTTTTTT. This sequence encodes CASNKATGELFF.

V and J are TRBV4-1 and TRBJ2-7; a possible D gene is TRBD1 (6 bases). Germline CDR1 MGHRA, CDR2 YSYEKL. Trimming pared 1 base from V and 4 bases from J, leaving 14 bases between. This CDR3 has 15 residues. The CDR3 coding sequence is TGCGCCAGCAGCCAAGCCCGTGCGAGGGGGTACGAGCAGTACTTC. This gives the protein CASSQARARGYEQYF.

This clone was seen only once. The chain links TRBV6-1 to TRBJ2-5; D may be TRBD1 (5 bases). From germline, CDR1 is MNHNS and CDR2 SASEGT. CDR3 length: 15 amino acids. Trimming pared 2 bases from V and 1 base from J, leaving 11 bases between. DNA for the CDR3: TGTGCCAGCAGTGAACACGACAGAGGCCAAGAGACCCAGTACTTC. Residues: CASSEHDRGQETQYF.

This clone showed up just once. This rearrangement joins TRBV28 to TRBJ2-7; 10 nucleotides align to TRBD2. The CDR3 runs to 14 residues. The germline CDR1 and CDR2 sequences are MDHEN and SYDVKM. V was pared by 4 bases and J by 3 bases, with 3 bases of the junction left unmatched. CDR3 nucleotides: TGTGCCAGCAGTTCCCGACTAGCGGGCTACGAGCAGTACTTC. Its translation is CASSSRLAGYEQYF. Looking up the rest from reference TRBV28 and TRBJ2-7 gives the full variable domain: DVKVTQSSRYLVKRTGEKVFLECVQDMDHENMFWYRQDPGLGLRLIYFSYDVKMKEKGDIPEGYSVSREKKERFSLILESASTNQTSMYLCASSSRLAGYEQYFGPGTRLTVT.

V gene TRBV5-4 combines with J gene TRBJ1-4; the D is unclear. CDR3 length equals 17 residues. V was cut by 1 base and J by 4 bases, with 17 bases left in between. Germline loops: CDR1 SGHNT, CDR2 YYREEE (reference sequence). CDR3 bases: TGTGCCAGCAGCTTGAAAAAGGGTTGGGAAAATAATGAAAAACTGTTTTTT. This encodes CASSLKKGWENNEKLFF.

J is TRBJ2-4 and V is TRBV13; perhaps D is TRBD1 or TRBD2 (6 bases each). CDR3 length equals 15 residues. Germline V gene sequence: CDR1 PRHDT, CDR2 FYEKMQ (reference sequence). V was clipped by 5 bases and J by 0 bases, with 11 bases between them. The CDR3 reads CASSPGAEAKNIQYF. The CDR3 DNA is TGTGCCAGCAGCCCGGGGGCAGAAGCCAAAAACATTCAGTACTTC.

This chain joins TRBV7-9 and TRBJ2-5; D possibly corresponds to TRBD2 (5 bases). The J call may not be correct, given that the DNA end is closer to TRBJ2-7. The CDR3 is 13 residues long. Germline V gives CDR1 SEHNR, CDR2 FQNEAQ (reference sequence). The CDR3 sequence: CASRELPTYEQYF. The CDR3 nucleotides read TGTGCCAGCCGGGAACTCCCTACCTACGAGCAGTACTTC.